This T cell receptor (beta chain) originates from a study of T cells after yellow fever vaccination. This clonotype was detected ten times or more. Its cognate antigen is unknown. MiXCR, run by TCRdb on the 5' RACE reads, gives a single entry per CDR3 protein. The repertoire holds 110,000 to 150,000 distinct CDR3 sequences, more than 6.5% seen once, with more than 0.6% in the top ten. Study results and caveats: Relatively few clonotypes were ones that appeared in both CD4 and CD8 compartments. Abundant bulk-population clonotypes could contaminate the FACS-sorted repertoires. A secondary response was less intense yet reached its peak sooner, at day 5 versus 15.

Germline V CDR1 and CDR2: SGHTS, YDEGEE. V was shortened by 0 bases and J by 7 bases, with 14 bases between the two germline ends. This CDR3 has 15 amino acids. The sequence came from a man aged 30-40 years who received the YFV17D yellow fever vaccine. This material consisted of CD4+ T cells sorted from PBMCs, taken 10 days after the yellow fever booster vaccination. The chain couples TRBV5-8 to TRBJ1-5; no definite D call. CDR3 residues: CASSLVGATGQPQHF. In nucleotides, the CDR3 is TGTGCCAGCAGCTTGGTCGGAGCAACGGGACAGCCCCAGCATTTT.